Following are 25 T cell receptor beta chains from one sample sequenced in a study of blood T cell repertoires in COVID-19. The assay was immunoSEQ multiplex PCR, and TCRdb's table has in-frame clones only and misses some. The sample gives about 190,000 clones, approximately 84% of which show up once; roughly 3.2% is in the top ten. Input material: PBMCs or T cells enriched from blood (not recorded which). These receptor sequences come from a woman aged 25 to 39 who had recovered from COVID-19.

This chain links TRBV4-2 with TRBJ1-4; unclear D gene. CDR1 is LGHNA and CDR2 is YNFKEQ in the germline V gene. This CDR3 spans 13 amino acids. The ends were cut back, 2 bases at V and 7 bases at J, with 8 bases in the middle. The CDR3, as DNA: TGTGCCAGCAGCCAAAGTAGTGGTGAAAAACTGTTTTTT. Amino acids: CASSQSSGEKLFF.

DNA for the CDR3: TGTGCCAGCAGGCGAAACCAGGGGAAGGTAGCTTTCTTT. Translation: CASRRNQGKVAFF. The chain links TRBV3-1 (or the pseudogene TRBV3-2) to TRBJ1-1, with TRBD1 as a possible D gene (6 bases). Trimming cost V 6 bases and J 10 bases, with 18 bases left between them. Germline loops: CDR1 LGHDT, CDR2 YNNKEL (reference sequence). This CDR3 is 13 amino acids long.

The rearrangement links TRBV6-5 to TRBJ2-7, with TRBD2 matching 8 bases. The V gene's germline CDR1 is MNHEY and CDR2 SVGAGI. This CDR3 has 14 amino acids. The ends lost 6 bases at V and 5 bases at J; junction bases unmatched: 9. The CDR3 DNA follows: TGTGCCAGCAGCCTCAGCGGGAGCGGAAACGAGCAGTACTTC. Residues: CASSLSGSGNEQYF.

This clone was seen a single time. The gene calls are TRBV3-1 (or the pseudogene TRBV3-2) and TRBJ1-5; D remains ambiguous. Germline CDR1 reads LGHDT; CDR2 reads YNNKEL (reference sequence). V was cut by 4 bases and J by 4 bases, with 14 bases left in between. This CDR3 has 15 amino acids. In DNA form, the CDR3 reads TGTGCCAGCAGCCCCTTCTTGAGCCGAAATCAGCCCCAGCATTTT. Translation: CASSPFLSRNQPQHF.

The chain uses TRBV28 and TRBJ1-2; 8 positions match TRBD1. J gave up 0 bases and V 10 bases, and 13 bases lay outside the gene matches. The CDR3 length is 16 residues. Germline CDR1 MDHEN, CDR2 SYDVKM. CDR3 in amino acids: CAITLFDRGTNYGYTF. In DNA, the CDR3 is TGTGCCATTACCCTTTTCGACAGGGGAACTAACTATGGCTACACCTTC.

The chain is built from TRBV28 and TRBJ1-1; 7 nucleotides match TRBD1. In germline, CDR1 is MDHEN, CDR2 SYDVKM. The CDR3 extends over 13 amino acids. V gave up 7 bases and J gave up 6 bases; unmatched junction bases: 8. The CDR3 DNA reads as TGTGCCAGCATCCCAGGGGGAAGAGCTGAAGCTTTCTTT. This encodes CASIPGGRAEAFF.

The rearrangement joins TRBV2 to TRBJ2-5, with a tentative D call TRBD2 (6 bases). V dropped 5 bases and J dropped 5 bases, with 21 bases sitting between them. The CDR3 totals 16 residues. Germline CDR1 and CDR2: SNHLY and FYNNEI. DNA of the CDR3: TGTGCCAGCAGTCCCTCCCGCGGGGCCAAGGGGGAGACCCAGTACTTC. Amino acids: CASSPSRGAKGETQYF.

The rearrangement links TRBV11-2 to TRBJ2-3, with 7 bases lining up with TRBD1. The CDR3 contains 16 residues. Per germline, CDR1 SGHAT and CDR2 FQNNGV. Trimming removed 0 bases from V and 4 bases from J; junction bases left unmatched: 7. The CDR3 nucleotides read TGTGCCAGCAGCTTAGAGGCGCAGGGGGTTTCAGATACGCAGTATTTT. Translating it yields CASSLEAQGVSDTQYF.

V gene TRBV5-6 combines with J gene TRBJ2-5, with a tentative D call TRBD2 (6 bases). V was shortened by 0 bases and J by 1 base, with 16 bases between the two germline ends. The CDR3 has 17 amino acids. The germline gives CDR1 SGHDT, CDR2 YYEEEE. The DNA for the CDR3 is TGTGCCAGCAGCTTGGCCGCGGGGTCCCGGGGCCAAGAGACCCAGTACTTC. Its translation is CASSLAAGSRGQETQYF.

The rearrangement uses TRBV18 and TRBJ1-1, with D unclear. The CDR3 length is 14 residues. Germline lookup yields CDR1 KGHSH and CDR2 LQKENI. Trimming shortened V by 6 bases and J by 0 bases, and 11 bases separated the two germline ends. This CDR3 is CASSPSIVNTEAFF. The DNA of the CDR3 is TGTGCCAGCTCCCCGAGCATAGTGAACACTGAAGCTTTCTTT.

J is TRBJ1-2 and V is TRBV27; D uncertain. In germline, CDR1 is MNHEY, CDR2 SMNVEV (reference sequence). The CDR3 has 13 residues. The V and J ends lost 3 bases and 4 bases respectively, with 9 bases between them. CDR3 in amino acids: CASSFTDSYGYTF. The CDR3 region has the DNA TGTGCCAGCAGTTTTACGGACTCCTATGGCTACACCTTC.

The CDR3 bases are TGCGCCAGCAGCCAAGCGGTGTTTGGCCTGGGGACAGGGGGAGAGACCCAGTACTTC. Translation gives CASSQAVFGLGTGGETQYF. The rearrangement joins TRBV4-1 to TRBJ2-5; 11 positions match TRBD1. Germline CDR1 is MGHRA and CDR2 is YSYEKL. The ends lost 1 base at V and 4 bases at J; junction bases unmatched: 14. The CDR3 has 19 residues.

This clone has only a few counts. The gene calls are TRBV28 and TRBJ1-2, with 8 bases fitting TRBD1. V shed 5 bases and J 1 base; nucleotides not matched to a gene: 6. The CDR3 has 15 amino acids. Germline CDR1 and CDR2: MDHEN and SYDVKM. DNA for the CDR3: TGTGCCAGCAGTCGTGGGACAGGTCTTAACTATGGCTACACCTTC. Residues: CASSRGTGLNYGYTF.

This chain joins TRBV18 and TRBJ1-4, with TRBD1 identical over 8 bases. CDR3 length: 18 amino acids. J was trimmed by 5 bases and V by 2 bases; bases with no gene match: 13. Germline assignment: CDR1 KGHSH and CDR2 LQKENI. CDR3 sequence: CASSPGPQGAAWNEKLFF. The DNA of the CDR3 is TGTGCCAGCTCACCAGGCCCTCAGGGGGCCGCATGGAATGAAAAACTGTTTTTT.

The chain employs TRBV28 and TRBJ2-1, with no clear D. The V gene's germline CDR1 is MDHEN and CDR2 SYDVKM. V dropped 7 bases and J dropped 6 bases, with 22 bases sitting between them. CDR3 length: 16 amino acids. CDR3 residues: CASNSPRSPFGNEQFF. CDR3 DNA: TGTGCCAGCAATTCCCCTCGGTCACCCTTTGGCAATGAGCAGTTCTTC.

V gene TRBV5-1 combines with J gene TRBJ2-1, with 15 positions matching TRBD2. Per germline, CDR1 SGHRS and CDR2 YFSETQ. This CDR3 spans 19 amino acids. J was trimmed by 4 bases and V by 3 bases; bases with no gene match: 11. The CDR3 is CASSSPPGLAGGPYNEQFF. The CDR3 nucleotides are TGCGCCAGCAGCTCTCCGCCGGGACTAGCGGGGGGCCCTTACAATGAGCAGTTCTTC.

The chain carries TRBV29-1 and TRBJ2-7; 10 nucleotides align to TRBD1. This CDR3 spans 13 amino acids. J was trimmed by 3 bases and V by 6 bases; bases with no gene match: 5. Germline V gives CDR1 SQVTM, CDR2 ANQGSEA. In DNA, the CDR3 is TGCAGCGTCAGGACAGGGGGAGTCTACGAGCAGTACTTC. Translation: CSVRTGGVYEQYF.

The chain links TRBV5-5 to TRBJ2-6, with 8 bases aligning to TRBD1. J was trimmed by 2 bases and V by 5 bases; bases with no gene match: 6. There are 16 residues in the CDR3. CDR1 is SGHKS, CDR2 YYEKEE, per germline (reference sequence). This CDR3 reads CASRGQGIAGANVLTF. The CDR3 coding sequence is TGTGCCAGCAGAGGACAGGGTATCGCTGGGGCCAACGTCCTGACTTTC.

The rearrangement links TRBV6-5 to TRBJ2-2, with TRBD2 matching over 7 bases. Germline V gives CDR1 MNHEY, CDR2 SVGAGI. CDR3 length: 15 amino acids. Losses at the gene ends were 11 bases for V and 4 bases for J; bases not matched to a gene: 13. The CDR3 sequence: CAWGGSGWVTGELFF. DNA of the CDR3: TGTGCCTGGGGAGGGAGTGGTTGGGTCACCGGGGAGCTGTTTTTT.

This clone was detected once. The V call is TRBV4-2, the J call TRBJ2-1; 8 bases are shared with TRBD2. With V trimmed by 1 base and J by 5 bases, 4 bases remained unmatched. Germline assignment: CDR1 LGHNA and CDR2 YNFKEQ. The CDR3 extends over 15 amino acids. CDR3 nucleotide sequence: TGTGCCAGCAGCCAAGCGGGAGGGCCCGACAATGAGCAGTTCTTC. It encodes CASSQAGGPDNEQFF.

This rearrangement joins TRBV20-1 to TRBJ1-1; D ambiguous. The germline V gene has CDR1 DFQATT and CDR2 SNEGSKA (reference sequence). This CDR3 region has 13 residues. The ends were cut back, 3 bases at V and 1 base at J, with 9 bases in the middle. The chain's CDR3 is CSASSGGNTEAFF. The CDR3 nucleotides read TGCAGTGCTAGTTCAGGTGGGAACACTGAAGCTTTCTTT.

The rearrangement links TRBV5-4 to TRBJ2-1; D is possibly TRBD2 (5 bases). The ends were cut back, 0 bases at V and 3 bases at J, with 19 bases in the middle. The germline gives CDR1 SGHNT, CDR2 YYREEE (reference sequence). The CDR3 covers 18 residues. The chain's CDR3 is CASSLDGGPTYGYNEQFF. In nucleotides, the CDR3 is TGTGCCAGCAGCTTGGATGGAGGTCCGACCTATGGCTACAATGAGCAGTTCTTC.

The CDR3 spells CASRPKGGDRDVPDTQYF. The CDR3 bases are TGTGCCAGCAGACCAAAGGGGGGGGACAGGGACGTCCCAGATACGCAGTATTTT. V gene TRBV7-9 combines with J gene TRBJ2-3, with 9 bases matching TRBD1. V shed 6 bases, J shed 4 bases, and the junction held 17 bases outside the gene matches. Germline V gene lookup returns CDR1 SEHNR and CDR2 FQNEAQ (reference sequence). The CDR3 sequence is 18 residues long.

This sequence joins TRBV27 and TRBJ2-1; 9 nucleotides align to TRBD1. The V gene's germline CDR1 is MNHEY and CDR2 SMNVEV (reference sequence). J was trimmed by 2 bases and V by 7 bases; bases with no gene match: 6. The CDR3 spans 15 residues. In DNA, the CDR3 is TGTGCCAGCAAACCCGGGGACAGGGCCTACAATGAGCAGTTCTTC. As protein: CASKPGDRAYNEQFF.

The chain uses TRBV7-9 and TRBJ1-3; D is uncertain. Germline CDR1 SEHNR, CDR2 FQNEAQ (reference sequence). Deletions cut 4 bases from V and 2 bases from J, with 12 bases between. This CDR3 has 15 residues. CDR3 DNA sequence: TGTGCCAGCAGCTCCCTTCCGTTCGCTGGAAACACCATATATTTT. Encoded protein: CASSSLPFAGNTIYF.